The rows below give T cell receptor beta chains drawn from one sample of a study of T cells after yellow fever vaccination. TCRdb ran MiXCR on the 5' RACE reads and lists one entry per CDR3 protein. The data show some 560,000 distinct CDR3 sequences, 17% seen once. This sample comprised PBMCs, obtained about 5 days after the first yellow fever vaccination. These receptors were collected from a man between 18 and 35 years old who received the YFV17D yellow fever vaccine. CDR3s include the opening cysteine and the closing phenylalanine or tryptophan. The D gene is left open where the match is weak. Where a row states a size, it is once, few, many or the class of an expanded clone; other rows omit it.

D,J,V,size,CDR3,DNA
NA,TRBJ2-1,TRBV30,NA,CAWSVGGGTDEQFF,TGTGCCTGGAGTGTAGGTGGGGGGACCGATGAGCAGTTCTTC
NA,TRBJ2-3,TRBV4-1,NA,CASRPTSFWGSTDTQYF,TGCGCCAGCAGACCAACTAGCTTCTGGGGCAGCACAGATACGCAGTATTTT
NA,TRBJ1-1,TRBV19,NA,CAISLTGNTEAFF,TGTGCCATTAGTTTGACAGGGAACACTGAAGCTTTCTTT
TRBD1,TRBJ2-4,TRBV4-3,NA,CASSLGTGVNIQYF,TGCGCCAGCAGCCTCGGGACAGGGGTTAACATTCAGTACTTC
TRBD2,TRBJ2-5,TRBV20-1,NA,CSAATGGGKETQYF,TGCAGTGCTGCCACGGGGGGAGGGAAAGAGACCCAGTACTTC
NA,TRBJ2-2,TRBV6-1,NA,CASGDTATDTGELFF,TGTGCCAGCGGGGACACGGCTACTGACACCGGGGAGCTGTTTTTT
TRBD2,TRBJ2-1,TRBV3-1,NA,CASSLAGEKFF,TGTGCCAGCAGTCTAGCGGGGGAGAAGTTCTTC
NA,TRBJ2-5,TRBV11-2,few,CASSAPRETQYF,TGTGCCAGCAGCGCTCCCCGAGAGACCCAGTACTTC
NA,TRBJ2-1,TRBV7-9,NA,CASSSWGSNEQFF,TGTGCCAGCAGCTCATGGGGTTCTAATGAGCAGTTCTTC
TRBD2,TRBJ2-1,TRBV7-9,few,CASSLVSGGPNNEQFF,TGTGCCAGCAGCTTAGTAAGCGGGGGACCTAACAATGAGCAGTTCTTC
TRBD2,TRBJ2-5,TRBV6-2/TRBV6-3,NA,CASHLAGGETQYF,TGTGCCAGCCACCTAGCGGGGGGAGAGACCCAGTACTTC
NA,TRBJ1-6,TRBV7-2,NA,CASSLRQFNSPLHF,TGTGCCAGCAGCTTGCGACAGTTCAATTCACCCCTCCACTTT
NA,TRBJ1-2,TRBV6-1,few,CASSEALGRIYGYTF,TGTGCCAGCAGTGAAGCGCTGGGACGGATCTATGGCTACACCTTC
NA,TRBJ1-3,TRBV9,NA,CASSVVDSINSGKYF,TGTGCCAGCAGCGTAGTCGACAGCATTAACTCTGGAAAATATTTT
TRBD2,TRBJ2-7,TRBV25-1,many,CASSERPSGGGSYEQYF,TGTGCCAGCAGTGAACGTCCTAGCGGGGGGGGCTCCTACGAGCAGTACTTC
TRBD2,TRBJ2-2,TRBV11-3,NA,CASSKRGGATGELFF,TGTGCCAGCAGCAAGCGGGGGGGTGCCACCGGGGAGCTGTTTTTT
TRBD1,TRBJ2-2,TRBV7-9,few,CASSKGTGSNTGELFF,TGTGCCAGCAGCAAGGGGACAGGGTCGAACACCGGGGAGCTGTTTTTT
NA,TRBJ2-1,TRBV20-1,few,CSGPDWNNEQFF,TGCAGTGGCCCAGATTGGAACAATGAGCAGTTCTTC
NA,TRBJ2-1,TRBV4-2,NA,CASSQERGAGHNEQFF,TGTGCCAGCAGCCAAGAGAGGGGGGCGGGACACAATGAGCAGTTCTTC
TRBD1,TRBJ2-2,TRBV4-3,few,CASSHLGGRDGTGELFF,TGCGCCAGCAGCCATCTAGGGGGCAGGGATGGCACCGGGGAGCTGTTTTTT
NA,TRBJ1-2,TRBV2,NA,CASSDYPGGYGYTF,TGTGCCAGCAGTGACTACCCTGGCGGCTATGGCTACACCTTC
TRBD2,TRBJ2-5,TRBV10-3,NA,CAAGGTPEETQYF,TGTGCTGCGGGAGGGACGCCGGAAGAGACCCAGTACTTC
NA,TRBJ1-1,TRBV11-2,few,CASSLEPGLMNTEAFF,TGTGCCAGCAGCTTAGAACCAGGGCTAATGAACACTGAAGCTTTCTTT
TRBD2,TRBJ2-2,TRBV4-2,many,CASSHLAGGPVGELFF,TGTGCCAGCAGCCATTTAGCGGGGGGCCCCGTCGGGGAGCTGTTTTTT
NA,TRBJ2-3,TRBV20-1,few,CSGRKSTDTQYF,TGCAGCGGGCGGAAAAGCACAGATACGCAGTATTTT
NA,TRBJ1-1,TRBV6-6,few,CASGGLHGAEAFF,TGTGCCAGCGGAGGGTTACATGGCGCTGAAGCTTTCTTT
NA,TRBJ2-1,TRBV7-8,NA,CASSSERGAPAEQFF,TGTGCCAGCAGCTCGGAACGGGGGGCCCCCGCGGAGCAGTTCTTC
NA,TRBJ1-2,TRBV19,NA,CASSDRFIGAGYTF,TGTGCCAGTAGTGACAGGTTCATCGGAGCTGGCTACACCTTC
NA,TRBJ1-5,TRBV7-9,NA,CASSLGAGGGQPQHF,TGTGCCAGCAGCTTAGGGGCCGGTGGCGGTCAGCCCCAGCATTTT
TRBD2,TRBJ2-2,TRBV24-1,few,CASAGASGELFF,TGTGCCTCAGCGGGGGCAAGCGGGGAGCTGTTTTTT
NA,TRBJ2-3,TRBV5-1,NA,CASSRTLVPDTQYF,TGCGCCAGCAGCCGAACGTTAGTCCCAGATACGCAGTATTTT
NA,TRBJ1-1,TRBV7-2,NA,CASGQFALNTEAFF,TGTGCCAGCGGGCAATTTGCGCTAAACACTGAAGCTTTCTTT
NA,TRBJ1-6,TRBV6-1,many,CASRDTQGLNSPLHF,TGTGCCAGCAGAGACACACAGGGCCTGAATTCACCCCTCCACTTT
NA,TRBJ1-2,TRBV20-1,NA,CSARDTDYGYTF,TGCAGTGCACGGGACACGGACTATGGCTACACCTTC
NA,TRBJ1-5,TRBV4-1,few,CASSQHRVVNQPQHF,TGCGCCAGCAGCCAGCACCGGGTCGTAAATCAGCCCCAGCATTTT
NA,TRBJ1-5,TRBV15,NA,CATSRAPGGRFSNQPQHF,TGTGCCACCAGCAGGGCACCGGGAGGGCGTTTTAGCAATCAGCCCCAGCATTTT
NA,TRBJ2-7,TRBV7-9,few,CASSRPLGITYEQYF,TGTGCCAGCAGCCGACCATTGGGGATAACCTACGAGCAGTACTTC
TRBD1,TRBJ2-6,TRBV5-1,few,CASRRQGEEGANVLTF,TGCGCCAGCAGAAGACAGGGGGAAGAGGGGGCCAACGTCCTGACTTTC
TRBD1,TRBJ1-4,TRBV11-1,few,CASSYTPGQGNHNEKLFF,TGTGCCAGCAGCTACACCCCGGGACAGGGAAACCATAATGAAAAACTGTTTTTT
NA,TRBJ2-1,TRBV20-1,few,CSAQLALNNNEQFF,TGCAGTGCTCAACTAGCCCTGAATAACAATGAGCAGTTCTTC
NA,TRBJ1-5,TRBV30,NA,CAWSVRGGGQPQHF,TGTGCCTGGAGTGTACGGGGAGGAGGACAGCCCCAGCATTTT
NA,TRBJ1-2,TRBV7-9,many,CASSRGGGYGYTF,TGTGCCAGCAGCCGCGGAGGCGGCTATGGCTACACCTTC
TRBD1,TRBJ2-3,TRBV12-3/TRBV12-4,few,CASSPTGEYTDTQYF,TGTGCCAGCAGCCCTACAGGGGAATACACAGATACGCAGTATTTT
NA,TRBJ1-1,TRBV4-1,few,CASSQDRGAPNTEAFF,TGCGCCAGCAGCCAAGATCGGGGGGCTCCGAACACTGAAGCTTTCTTT
NA,TRBJ1-4,TRBV12-3/TRBV12-4,few,CASSSTPRGASEKLFF,TGTGCCAGCAGTTCGACCCCACGGGGGGCGAGTGAAAAACTGTTTTTT
TRBD1,TRBJ1-2,TRBV27,few,CASSLSMGQKNYGYTF,TGTGCCAGCAGTTTATCGATGGGACAGAAGAACTATGGCTACACCTTC
NA,TRBJ2-2,TRBV12-3/TRBV12-4,NA,CASSLQTVGAGELFF,TGTGCCAGCAGTTTACAGACAGTGGGGGCCGGGGAGCTGTTTTTT
TRBD2,TRBJ2-1,TRBV20-1,NA,CSAHRTSGGTYNEQFF,TGCAGTGCCCACCGAACTAGCGGGGGGACTTACAATGAGCAGTTCTTC
NA,TRBJ1-2,TRBV6-5,few,CASSSPGDGGYTF,TGTGCCAGCAGTTCACCGGGCGATGGGGGCTACACCTTC
TRBD1,TRBJ1-5,TRBV6-2/TRBV6-3,NA,CASRGTGGYYSNQPRHF,TGTGCCAGCAGGGGGACAGGAGGATACTATAGCAATCAGCCCCGGCATTTT
NA,TRBJ2-1,TRBV4-3,NA,CASSANQVNRQFF,TGCGCCAGCAGCGCGAACCAAGTCAATCGGCAGTTCTTC
NA,TRBJ2-5,TRBV7-2,few,CASSFTYRNQETQYF,TGTGCCAGCAGCTTTACTTACAGGAACCAAGAGACCCAGTACTTC
NA,TRBJ2-4,TRBV7-2,few,CASSKGGRNIQYF,TGTGCCAGCAGCAAGGGGGGGAGAAACATTCAGTACTTC
NA,TRBJ2-2,TRBV2,NA,CASSFYTNTGELFF,TGTGCCAGCAGTTTCTACACGAACACCGGGGAGCTGTTTTTT